Below are 2 T cell receptor beta chains sequenced from a single sample in a study of monozygotic twins with cystic fibrosis. Clones were sequenced by immunoSEQ multiplex PCR, and TCRdb holds only the in-frame ones, with some missing. The sample lists about 20,000 clones; roughly 96% were seen once. Sequencing was carried out using blood. Receptors were obtained from a girl aged 2 to 9 with cystic fibrosis.

This clone is a singleton in its sample. This chain links TRBV5-4 with TRBJ1-2, with 7 bases that match TRBD1. The germline V gene has CDR1 SGHNT and CDR2 YYREEE (reference sequence). Trimming took 3 bases from V and 8 from J; bases not matched to a gene: 13. This CDR3 is built from 15 residues. The CDR3 protein is CASSSTDREVRGYTF. The CDR3 DNA sequence: TGTGCCAGCAGCTCTACCGACAGGGAGGTGCGGGGCTACACCTTC.

This chain connects TRBV16 to TRBJ1-5; D might be TRBD1 (6 bases). The V end lost 4 bases, the J end lost 6 bases, and 13 bases lay between the germline ends. CDR1 is KGHSY, CDR2 FQNENV, per germline. The CDR3 loop spans 14 amino acids. The CDR3 protein is CASSPSGGLQPQHF. DNA of the CDR3: TGTGCCAGCAGCCCCTCGGGGGGGCTTCAGCCCCAGCATTTT.